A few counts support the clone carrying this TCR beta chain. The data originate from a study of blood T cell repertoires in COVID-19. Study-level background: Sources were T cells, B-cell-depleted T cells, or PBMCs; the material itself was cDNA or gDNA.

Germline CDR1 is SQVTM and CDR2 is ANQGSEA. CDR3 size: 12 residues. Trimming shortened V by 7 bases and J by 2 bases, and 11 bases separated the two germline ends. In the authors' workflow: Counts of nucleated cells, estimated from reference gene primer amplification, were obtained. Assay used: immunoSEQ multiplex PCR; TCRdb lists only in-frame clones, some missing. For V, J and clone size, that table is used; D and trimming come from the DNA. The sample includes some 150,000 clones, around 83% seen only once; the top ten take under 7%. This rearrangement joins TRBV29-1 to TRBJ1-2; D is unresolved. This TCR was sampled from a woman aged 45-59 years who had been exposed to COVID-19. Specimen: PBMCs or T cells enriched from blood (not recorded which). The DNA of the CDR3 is TGCAGCGGGGGTGGGCAGAACTATGGCTACACCTTC. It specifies CSGGGQNYGYTF. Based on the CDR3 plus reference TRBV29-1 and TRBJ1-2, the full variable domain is SAVISQKPSRDICQRGTSLTIQCQVDSQVTMMFWYRQQPGQSLTLIATANQGSEATYESGFVIDKFPISRPNLTFSTLTVSNMSPEDSSIYLCSGGGQNYGYTFGSGTRLTVV.